These 8 T cell receptor beta chains originate from one sample sequenced in a study of cytomegalovirus exposure and HLA in healthy donors. The PCR employed 60 Vbeta primers together with 13 Jbeta primers. Method: immunoSEQ multiplex PCR; TCRdb's copy keeps in-frame clones and lacks some. The repertoire holds about 140,000 clones, with over 60% as singletons. What was sequenced was PBMCs. These receptor sequences come from a man aged 40-49 years in good health and CMV-seropositive.

V is TRBV5-1 and J is TRBJ2-1; TRBD2 agrees at 8 bases. Unmatched junction bases numbered 11, after V lost 3 bases and J lost 6 bases. Germline CDR1 and CDR2: SGHRS and YFSETQ. This CDR3 contains 16 residues. The CDR3 sequence is CASSSLYSGGSNEQFF. Here the CDR3 DNA reads TGCGCCAGCAGCTCCCTGTACAGCGGGGGTTCCAATGAGCAGTTCTTC. Drawing the rest from reference TRBV5-1 and TRBJ2-1, the complete variable domain is KAGVTQTPRYLIKTRGQQVTLSCSPISGHRSVSWYQQTPGQGLQFLFEYFSETQRNKGNFPGRFSGRQFSNSRSEMNVSTLELGDSALYLCASSSLYSGGSNEQFFGPGTRLTVL.

This chain connects TRBV5-6 to TRBJ2-5; 7 bases match TRBD1. Germline loops: CDR1 SGHDT, CDR2 YYEEEE. Losses at the gene ends were 0 bases for V and 1 base for J; bases not matched to a gene: 6. This CDR3 has 16 amino acids. CDR3 DNA sequence: TGTGCCAGCAGCTTGGTAAAGGGACAGTTCCAAGAGACCCAGTACTTC. It encodes CASSLVKGQFQETQYF. Full variable domain (outside the CDR3, taken from reference TRBV5-6 and TRBJ2-5): DAGVTQSPTHLIKTRGQQVTLRCSPKSGHDTVSWYQQALGQGPQFIFQYYEEEERQRGNFPDRFSGHQFPNYSSELNVNALLLGDSALYLCASSLVKGQFQETQYFGPGTRLLVL.

On this clone itself: One junction end does not reproduce the germline sequence, and a read error may be involved. The chain carries TRBV6-1 and TRBJ1-2; 11 bases agree with TRBD1. Germline V gene lookup returns CDR1 MNHNS and CDR2 SASEGT. There are 13 residues in the CDR3. CDR3 nucleotides: TGTGCCAGCAGCTTGCCGGGACAGGGGGACTACTTCTTC. Translating gives CASSLPGQGDYFF.

The chain has TRBV7-2 and TRBJ2-7; 7 positions match TRBD1. The V gene end was trimmed by 4 bases and the J gene end by 0 bases; junction bases not matched to a gene: 6. Germline V gene data show CDR1 as SGHTA and CDR2 as FQGNSA. The CDR3 runs to 15 residues. The CDR3 nucleotides are TGTGCCAGCAGCTCAGTAGGACAGGTCTCCTACGAGCAGTACTTC. Its protein product is CASSSVGQVSYEQYF.

This clone was seen once. The gene calls are TRBV6-6 and TRBJ1-6; 11 bases fit TRBD1. Germline CDR1 is MNHNY and CDR2 is SVGAGI (reference sequence). The CDR3 is 13 residues long. V shed 6 bases and J 10 bases; nucleotides not matched to a gene: 2. CDR3 protein: CASSGQGASPLHF. The CDR3 nucleotides are TGTGCCAGCAGCGGACAGGGGGCCTCACCCCTCCACTTT.

The chain combines TRBV15 with TRBJ2-7; D possibly corresponds to TRBD2 (6 bases). Germline CDR1 is LNHNV and CDR2 is YYDKDF (reference sequence). CDR3 size: 13 residues. V was shortened by 5 bases and J by 2 bases, with 10 bases between the two germline ends. The CDR3 sequence is CATSLRGPYEQYF. In DNA, the CDR3 is TGTGCCACCAGCTTGCGGGGCCCCTACGAGCAGTACTTC.

This sequence joins TRBV11-2 and TRBJ2-5, with D perhaps TRBD1 (6 bases). The CDR3 contains 14 residues. V dropped 5 bases and J dropped 3 bases, with 13 bases sitting between them. From germline, CDR1 is SGHAT and CDR2 FQNNGV. In nucleotides, the CDR3 is TGTGCCAGCAGCCCCTGGGACACAGAAGAGACCCAGTACTTC. Translating it yields CASSPWDTEETQYF. The full variable domain, with the rest looked up from reference TRBV11-2 and TRBJ2-5, is EAGVAQSPRYKIIEKRQSVAFWCNPISGHATLYWYQQILGQGPKLLIQFQNNGVVDDSQLPKDRFSAERLKGVDSTLKIQPAKLEDSAVYLCASSPWDTEETQYFGPGTRLLVL.

This clone was detected only once. The chain recombines TRBV5-1 with TRBJ1-1; 7 bases align to TRBD1. The CDR3 spans 17 residues. Germline trimming cut 4 bases from V and 0 bases from J; bases unmatched to any gene: 12. In germline, CDR1 is SGHRS, CDR2 YFSETQ. CDR3 protein: CASSDRVRGNMNTEAFF. For the CDR3, the DNA is TGCGCCAGCAGCGACAGGGTTCGGGGGAACATGAACACTGAAGCTTTCTTT.